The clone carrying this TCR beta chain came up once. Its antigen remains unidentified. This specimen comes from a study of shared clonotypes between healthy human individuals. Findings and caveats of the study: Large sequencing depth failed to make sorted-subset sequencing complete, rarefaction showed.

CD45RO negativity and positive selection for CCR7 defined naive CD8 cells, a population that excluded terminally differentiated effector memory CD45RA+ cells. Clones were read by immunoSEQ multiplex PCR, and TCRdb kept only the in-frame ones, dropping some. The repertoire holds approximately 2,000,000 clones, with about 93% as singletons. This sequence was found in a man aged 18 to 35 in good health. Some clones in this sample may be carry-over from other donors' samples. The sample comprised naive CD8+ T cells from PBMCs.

The CDR3 protein is CASSLRLAGSGNEQFF. CDR3 nucleotide sequence: TGTGCCAGCAGCTTACGACTAGCGGGTTCGGGGAATGAGCAGTTCTTC. The chain couples TRBV9 to TRBJ2-1; 10 bases align to TRBD2. Germline V gives CDR1 SGDLS, CDR2 YYNGEE. The junction had 11 bases not matched to a gene; V was cut back by 4 bases and J by 7 bases. This CDR3 has 16 residues.